This entry features one TCR beta chain sequence. The target of this receptor is not known. No base qualities exist here, and no much larger clone lies one base off it. The donors were roughly 40 Caucasian individuals from Russia, aged roughly 6 to 90 years, who were systemically healthy. Each donor gave around 9 milliliters of peripheral blood, collected into EDTA-treated Vacutainer tubes. Ficoll-Paque density-gradient centrifugation was used to isolate PBMCs, with at least 6.5 million obtained per sample. Trizol reagent was used to extract total RNA from the PBMCs, yielding at least 5 micrograms per sample. For every donor, an aliquot of PBMCs went through flow cytometry to measure the percentages of naive CD45RAhigh/CD27high T cells. The sample comes from a study of blood T cells in healthy people across ages (dated by TCRdb to the mid-2010s). For context, the study as a whole: In model experiments, template switching captured about one uniquely barcoded TCR beta cDNA molecule for every two T cells. Using deep sequencing normalized with unique cDNA molecular identifiers, the study measured how TCR beta repertoire diversity changes with age. Four age groups were formed from the donors: young (average approximately 15 years), middle-aged (approximately 39), aged (about 62) and long-lived (around 82). To avoid experimental bias, donors of different ages were randomly spread across the sequencing lanes. The study analyzed two additional independent replicas of 1 million unique cDNA reads from the same blood draw for two donors, one aged 18 to 30 and one aged 80 or older. General study outcomes and caveats: Compared with the aged group, more naive CD4+ T cells, fewer expanded clones and increased TCR diversity were shown by the long-lived group, suggesting age selection. Estimates of total diversity from one million sequenced T cells were regarded as lower bounds and underestimates. Because profiling used bulk unsorted PBMCs, naive and antigen-experienced compartments could not be compared conclusively. A strong correlation was found between observed TCR beta diversity and the percentage of naive T cells measured by flow cytometry. As age increased, observed TCR beta diversity per million T cells dropped in a roughly linear way, and a significant reduction was already evident by age 40. The CMV infection status of donors was not known, potentially confounding age-related changes in expanded clonotypes.

Library creation used 5' RACE. The instrument was an Illumina HiSeq 2500. A second roughly 6 to 12 cycle PCR used a sample-barcoded 5' primer and a J-beta primer mix. A template-switch 5' adaptor carrying 12 random nucleotides introduced a unique molecular identifier onto each TCR beta cDNA molecule. Each sample yielded at least 2.5 million CDR3-containing paired-end reads. The Mint cDNA synthesis kit, primed by a TRBC-specific oligonucleotide, was used to synthesize first-strand cDNA from all RNA. All cDNA was treated with uracil-DNA glycosylase and then went through a first 18-cycle PCR with the universal primers M1SS and BC2_uni_R. On the study's bioinformatics: Normalization of each sample was performed by random selection of 1 million high-quality reads, each carrying a distinct molecular identifier. Reads with shared molecular identifiers were discarded instead of being binned into consensus sequences. CDR3 identification, clonotype clustering and error correction used MiTCR with a Q25 quality threshold and the strictest error-elimination algorithm. A nonparametric unseen species model with Euler transformation was used to estimate a lower bound on total TCR beta diversity. TCRdb cleaned the public reads at Q25 with fastp, built clones with MiXCR and kept in-frame beta chains. Rows with a matching CDR3 protein are joined into one entry that keeps the most common DNA and genes. The V and J calls come from TCRdb's annotation, not from the publication. The sample includes about 640,000 distinct CDR3 sequences, with under 70% observed a single time. Of the sample, around 37% falls within the top ten clones.

The source is a man aged 55 to 70 in good health. Source material: blood.

The bases are TGCGCCAGCACCGATAGCGGGGGGGCGTCCTACAATGAGCAGTTCTTC. Protein translation: CASTDSGGASYNEQFF. The sequence joins TRBV5-1 to TRBJ2-1; the junction holds 11 bases that match TRBD2. CDR1 and CDR2 were assigned from the germline V gene as SGHRS and YFSETQ. Trimming accounts for 6 bases at V and 1 base at J, while the number of junction bases matched to no gene is 6. From the cysteine up to the phenylalanine, the CDR3 has a length of 16 residues. The DNA shown is the 48-base CDR3, in frame from base 1.